These 7 T cell receptor beta chains were all obtained from the same sample, sequenced in a study of cytomegalovirus exposure and HLA in healthy donors. Data came from immunoSEQ multiplex PCR; TCRdb stores just in-frame clones and leaves some out. The table shows some 250,000 clones, with around 91% occurring only once. The sample taken for sequencing was PBMCs. The receptors stem from a woman aged 30 to 39 in good health and CMV-seronegative.

The chain recombines TRBV7-9 with TRBJ2-7, with 8 nucleotides matching TRBD1. The CDR3 is 14 amino acids. Germline CDR1 and CDR2: SEHNR and FQNEAQ (reference sequence). The junction had 8 bases not matched to a gene; V was cut back by 6 bases and J by 4 bases. CDR3 in DNA: TGTGCCAGCAGTTACGGACAGGGATATTACGAGCAGTACTTC. The encoded protein is CASSYGQGYYEQYF.

The rearrangement joins TRBV7-2 to TRBJ2-5; D perhaps matches TRBD1 (5 bases). With 5 bases removed from V and 4 bases from J, the gap between germline ends came to 14 bases. This CDR3 region has 14 residues. Germline V gene sequence: CDR1 SGHTA, CDR2 FQGNSA. CDR3 protein: CASSQAGSGETQYF. CDR3 nucleotide sequence: TGTGCCAGCAGCCAGGCAGGGTCAGGAGAGACCCAGTACTTC.

This clone came up once. V gene TRBV29-1 combines with J gene TRBJ2-7; 7 nucleotides match TRBD2. Trimming took 0 bases from V and 1 from J; bases not matched to a gene: 6. This CDR3 has 15 residues. The germline gives CDR1 SQVTM, CDR2 ANQGSEA. The DNA of the CDR3 is TGCAGCGTTGAAGATGGGGGGGGGATATCCTACGAGCAGTACTTC. Amino acid sequence: CSVEDGGGISYEQYF.

The chain couples TRBV7-3 to TRBJ2-1, with 11 bases matching TRBD1. CDR1 is SGHTA, CDR2 FQGTGA, per germline. The CDR3 spans 14 residues. Trimming cost V 5 bases and J 6 bases; bases outside gene matches: 3. In DNA form, the CDR3 reads TGTGCCAGCAGCCAGGGGACAGGGGGCAATGAGCAGTTCTTC. Protein product: CASSQGTGGNEQFF.

V is TRBV7-6 and J is TRBJ2-7; 8 bases are a match to TRBD2. Trimming at V came to 4 bases and at J to 2 bases, leaving 7 bases not matched to a gene. This CDR3 comprises 15 residues. Germline loops: CDR1 SGHVS, CDR2 FNYEAQ. The CDR3 sequence is CASSSRLAQAYEQYF. CDR3 in DNA: TGTGCCAGCAGCTCCCGACTAGCGCAGGCCTACGAGCAGTACTTC.

The V and J genes are TRBV5-1 and TRBJ2-3, with TRBD2 as a possible D gene (6 bases). Germline CDR1 reads SGHRS; CDR2 reads YFSETQ. The CDR3 runs 16 residues. With 2 bases removed from V and 1 base from J, the gap between germline ends came to 14 bases. CDR3 in DNA: TGCGCCAGCAGCTTCGGGGGTAGTGGAGGCACAGATACGCAGTATTTT. It is translated as CASSFGGSGGTDTQYF. Based on the CDR3 plus reference TRBV5-1 and TRBJ2-3, the full variable domain is KAGVTQTPRYLIKTRGQQVTLSCSPISGHRSVSWYQQTPGQGLQFLFEYFSETQRNKGNFPGRFSGRQFSNSRSEMNVSTLELGDSALYLCASSFGGSGGTDTQYFGPGTRLTVL.

This clone was observed a few times. The chain couples TRBV18 to TRBJ2-5, with TRBD1 matching over 10 bases. The germline CDR1 and CDR2 sequences are KGHSH and LQKENI. V gave up 0 bases and J gave up 1 base; unmatched junction bases: 2. The CDR3 extends over 16 amino acids. In DNA, the CDR3 is TGTGCCAGCTCACCACCGGGACAGGGGCTCCAAGAGACCCAGTACTTC. Its translation is CASSPPGQGLQETQYF.